Below, 17 T cell receptor beta chains from the same sample are listed, as sequenced in a study of regulatory T cells in long-lasting Graves disease. Sample time point: newly diagnosed GD, antithyroid drugs for less than 3 months. Extracted RNA from PBMCs served as the source of the TCR library. Arm-PCR of CDR3 regions with iRepertoire HTBI primers generated TCR beta libraries. TCRdb redid the calling of the multiplex PCR reads with MiXCR, one entry per CDR3 protein. The table lists 500,000 to 700,000 distinct CDR3 sequences, 15% to 20% of them singletons. The same data also contributed to another study, on T cells in Graves' hyperthyroidism and ophthalmopathy.

This sample comprised peripheral blood mononuclear cells (PBMCs), obtained at new diagnosis, from a patient treated with antithyroid drugs. Every receptor here comes from a woman in her 30s with Graves disease.

This clonotype was detected ten times or more. The rearrangement joins TRBV2 to TRBJ1-5; 10 nucleotides line up with TRBD1. CDR3 size: 15 residues. CDR1 is SNHLY, CDR2 FYNNEI, per germline. V was clipped by 6 bases and J by 5 bases; unmatched bases: 7. Here the CDR3 DNA reads TGTGCCAGCAGCGTGACAGGGGGCGCTTATCAGCCCCAGCATTTT. Protein product: CASSVTGGAYQPQHF.

This clonotype showed up just a few times. CDR3 protein: CSGGTATEAFF. The CDR3 DNA sequence: TGCAGCGGCGGGACCGCCACTGAAGCTTTCTTT. The chain uses TRBV29-1 and TRBJ1-1; maybe TRBD1 (5 bases). Germline V gene sequence: CDR1 SQVTM, CDR2 ANQGSEA. The CDR3 spans 11 residues. V was pared by 7 bases and J by 4 bases, with 10 bases between.

J is TRBJ2-7 and V is TRBV4-1; 10 bases fit TRBD1. The length of the CDR3 is 16 residues. Germline loops: CDR1 MGHRA, CDR2 YSYEKL. V trimming: 0 bases; J trimming: 3 bases; junction bases outside the gene matches: 5. The CDR3 spells CASSQDRTGGSYEQYF. CDR3 DNA sequence: TGCGCCAGCAGCCAAGACAGGACAGGGGGGAGCTACGAGCAGTACTTC.

This clonotype was recorded only once. The V call is TRBV5-1, the J call TRBJ1-6, with D unclear. The CDR3 has 16 residues. Trimming pared 0 bases from V and 5 bases from J, leaving 12 bases between. Looked up from germline, CDR1 is SGHRS and CDR2 is YFSETQ. This CDR3 reads CASSLAGPVHNSPLHF. The DNA for the CDR3 is TGCGCCAGCAGCTTGGCCGGACCCGTTCATAATTCACCCCTCCACTTT.

This clonotype was seen repeatedly, ten times or more. V gene TRBV5-1 combines with J gene TRBJ2-7; TRBD1 matches 11 bases. Germline CDR1 and CDR2: SGHRS and YFSETQ. This CDR3 comprises 14 residues. The V and J ends lost 4 bases and 5 bases, in that order; junction bases with no gene match: 5. CDR3 in DNA: TGCGCCAGCAGCCCGGGACAGGGGGATGACGAGCAGTACTTC. It yields the protein CASSPGQGDDEQYF.

This clonotype has just a few counts. The genes are TRBV10-1 and TRBJ1-5, with 7 bases aligning to TRBD1. The CDR3 runs 12 residues. From germline, CDR1 is WNHNN and CDR2 SYGVQD (reference sequence). Trimming cost V 5 bases and J 8 bases; bases outside gene matches: 3. In DNA, the CDR3 is TGCGCCAGCAGTACAGGGGAAAAGCCCCAGCATTTT. Amino acid sequence: CASSTGEKPQHF.

Ten or more counts support this clonotype. The CDR3: CASSLGGTSVGTYEQYF. The CDR3 DNA follows: TGCGCCAGCAGCTTGGGGGGGACTAGCGTTGGAACCTACGAGCAGTACTTC. The chain is built from TRBV5-1 and TRBJ2-7, with 10 bases fitting TRBD2. V dropped 0 bases and J dropped 2; count of bases not matched to a gene: 8. In germline, CDR1 is SGHRS, CDR2 YFSETQ. The length of the CDR3 is 17 residues. Full variable domain (missing parts from reference TRBV5-1 and TRBJ2-7): KAGVTQTPRYLIKTRGQQVTLSCSPISGHRSVSWYQQTPGQGLQFLFEYFSETQRNKGNFPGRFSGRQFSNSRSEMNVSTLELGDSALYLCASSLGGTSVGTYEQYFGPGTRLTVT.

This clonotype turned up a few times. The chain uses TRBV7-6 and TRBJ2-1; TRBD2 agrees at 7 bases. V trimming: 5 bases; J trimming: 7 bases; junction bases outside the gene matches: 8. The CDR3 is 14 residues long. CDR1 and CDR2 (germline): SGHVS, FNYEAQ. Here the CDR3 DNA reads TGTGCCAGCAGCCAAACACTAGCGTCAAATGAGCAGTTCTTC. Amino acid sequence: CASSQTLASNEQFF.

Notes on this clonotype: A much bigger clone sits one base away, suggesting this may be a read error. The V and J genes are TRBV2 and TRBJ2-3; 9 positions agree with TRBD1. Per germline, CDR1 SNHLY and CDR2 FYNNEI. This CDR3 is built from 15 residues. CDR3 nucleotides: TGTGCCAGCAGAGAAGGGGACAGGGAGCCAGATACGCAGTATTTT. The encoded protein is CASREGDREPDTQYF.

This clonotype was picked up a small number of times. The V call is TRBV20-1, the J call TRBJ1-4, with a tentative D call TRBD1 (5 bases). The CDR3 is made up of 14 amino acids. With 4 bases removed from V and 3 bases from J, the gap between germline ends came to 12 bases. Per the germline V gene, CDR1 is DFQATT and CDR2 is SNEGSKA (reference sequence). CDR3 coding DNA: TGCAGTGCTACCGGGGCCCCTGCTAATGAAAAACTGTTTTTT. Amino acid sequence: CSATGAPANEKLFF.

In its sample, this clonotype was seen many times. This sequence joins TRBV5-1 and TRBJ2-3; no definite D call. This CDR3 spans 13 amino acids. V lost 0 bases and J 6 bases, leaving 8 bases between the germline ends. Germline lookup yields CDR1 SGHRS and CDR2 YFSETQ. This CDR3 is CASSLVSYDTQYF. The DNA for the CDR3 is TGCGCCAGCAGCTTGGTGTCATACGATACGCAGTATTTT.

Only one count was recorded for this clonotype. A much larger clone lies a single base off, so this may be a read error. The rearrangement joins TRBV6-2 or TRBV6-3 to TRBJ1-5; D is possibly TRBD1 (5 bases). This CDR3 comprises 17 residues. Trimming took 7 bases from V and 5 from J, leaving 24 bases between them. CDR1 is MNHEY and CDR2 is SVGEGT in the germline V gene. This chain's CDR3 is CASNQTRPGTGDQPQHF. The CDR3, as DNA: TGTGCCAGCAACCAGACACGACCCGGGACCGGGGATCAGCCCCAGCATTTT.

At least ten counts were recorded for this clonotype. This chain connects TRBV10-3 to TRBJ2-3; TRBD2 matches at 13 bases. The length of the CDR3 is 17 residues. J lost 5 bases, V lost 0 bases, and 5 bases had no gene match. The germline CDR1 and CDR2 sequences are ENHRY and SYGVKD. The CDR3 DNA is TGTGCCATCAGTGAGTCCCTATGGACTAGCGGGGGAGATACGCAGTATTTT. Its protein product is CAISESLWTSGGDTQYF.

The chain is built from TRBV10-3 and TRBJ1-5; D possibly corresponds to TRBD1 (6 bases). Trimming shortened V by 6 bases and J by 0 bases, and 9 bases separated the two germline ends. CDR3 length: 14 residues. CDR1 is ENHRY, CDR2 SYGVKD, per germline. The CDR3 region is CAIRGDNSNQPQHF. As DNA, the CDR3 is TGTGCCATCAGGGGGGACAATAGCAATCAGCCCCAGCATTTT.

This clonotype has at least ten counts. The chain carries TRBV27 and TRBJ2-7, with 8 bases that match TRBD1. Germline V CDR1 and CDR2: MNHEY, SMNVEV (reference sequence). The V and J ends lost 6 bases and 6 bases, in that order; junction bases with no gene match: 7. The CDR3 totals 13 residues. CDR3 DNA sequence: TGTGCCAGCAGGCACAGGGGGTTTGGCGAGCAGTACTTC. Its protein is CASRHRGFGEQYF.

This chain joins TRBV4-2 and TRBJ1-3; D might be TRBD1 (5 bases). V was trimmed by 1 base and J by 7 bases, leaving 14 bases between them. The CDR3 sequence is 15 residues long. Germline CDR1 reads LGHNA; CDR2 reads YNFKEQ. The CDR3 region is CASSQVEGIGNTIYF. DNA for the CDR3: TGTGCCAGCAGCCAAGTGGAGGGGATCGGGAACACCATATATTTT.

This clonotype occurred many times. The chain has TRBV6-1 and TRBJ2-7, with a tentative D call TRBD2 (6 bases). V was pared by 8 bases and J by 3 bases, with 17 bases between. The CDR3 consists of 14 residues. Germline CDR1 reads MNHNS; CDR2 reads SASEGT. This chain's CDR3 is CASSSSGNLYEQYF. For the CDR3, the DNA is TGTGCCAGCTCAAGTAGCGGTAATCTCTACGAGCAGTACTTC.